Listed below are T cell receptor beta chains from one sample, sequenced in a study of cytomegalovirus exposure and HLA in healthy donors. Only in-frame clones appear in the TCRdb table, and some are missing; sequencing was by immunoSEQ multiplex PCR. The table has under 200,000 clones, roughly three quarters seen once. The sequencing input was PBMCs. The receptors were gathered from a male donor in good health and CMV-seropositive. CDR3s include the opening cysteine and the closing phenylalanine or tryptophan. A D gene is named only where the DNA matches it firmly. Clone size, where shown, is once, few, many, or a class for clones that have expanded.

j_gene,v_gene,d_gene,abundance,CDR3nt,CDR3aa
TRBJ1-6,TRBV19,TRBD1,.,TGTGCCAGTAGTATAGTAACAGGGGGGGCTTCACCCCTCCACTTT,CASSIVTGGASPLHF
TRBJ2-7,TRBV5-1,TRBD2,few,TGCGCCAGCAGCAGTAGCGGGGGCCTCTTCGAGCAGTACTTC,CASSSSGGLFEQYF
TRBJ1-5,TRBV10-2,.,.,TGCGCCAGCAGTGAGTCAGCCGGTCAGCCCCAGCATTTT,CASSESAGQPQHF
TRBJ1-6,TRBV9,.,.,TGTGCCAGCAGCGCCTACTGGGGGGAGAGTTCACCCCTCCACTTT,CASSAYWGESSPLHF
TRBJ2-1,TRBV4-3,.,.,TGCGCCAGCAGCCAGCGCTTGGGCAGCAACCGATACAATGAGCAGTTCTTC,CASSQRLGSNRYNEQFF
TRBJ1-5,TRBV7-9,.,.,TGTGCCAGCAGCCGTACAGGTGATAGCAATCAGCCCCAGCATTTT,CASSRTGDSNQPQHF
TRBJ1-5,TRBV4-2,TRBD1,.,TGTGCCAGCAGTCCTGCCGGGACAGGGGTCGATGGGCGCCCCCAGCCCCAGCATTTT,CASSPAGTGVDGRPQPQHF
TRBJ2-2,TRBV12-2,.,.,TGTGCAAGTCGCTTAAAACCGGGCACCGGGGAGCTGTTTTTT,CASRLKPGTGELFF
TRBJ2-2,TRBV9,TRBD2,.,TGTGCCAGCAGCAAGGGGAGACTAGCGGCCGGGGAGCTGTTTTTT,CASSKGRLAAGELFF
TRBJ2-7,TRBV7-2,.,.,TGTGCCAGCAGCTTAGGGAGGGGATACTACGAGCAGTACTTC,CASSLGRGYYEQYF
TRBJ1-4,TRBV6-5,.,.,TGTGCCAGCAGTTACTCGACCAGGGAGGGTGAAAAACTGTTTTTT,CASSYSTREGEKLFF
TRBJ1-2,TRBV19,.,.,TGTGCCAGTGGGTTAGGAGGAGATGGCTACACCTTC,CASGLGGDGYTF
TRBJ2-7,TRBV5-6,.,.,TGCGCCAGCAGCCCGGTCGGGGGAAAGCAGTACTTC,CASSPVGGKQYF
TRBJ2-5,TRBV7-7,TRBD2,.,TGTGCTAGCAGCTTAGCGGGGGGAACCCAGTACTTC,CASSLAGGTQYF
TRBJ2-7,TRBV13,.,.,TGTGCCAGCAGCTTAGGCGGCGGAGGGTCCTACGAGCAGTACTTC,CASSLGGGGSYEQYF
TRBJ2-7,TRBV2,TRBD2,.,TGTGCTTCGATCGGGGGAGGGGCCTACGAGCAGTACTTC,CASIGGGAYEQYF
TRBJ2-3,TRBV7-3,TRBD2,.,TGTGCCAGCAGCTTACAGGTTGGCGGCGGGGGGAGCGATACGCAGTATTTT,CASSLQVGGGGSDTQYF
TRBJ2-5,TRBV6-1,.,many,TGTGCCAGCAGTGAAGAGGCAGCGAGGGAGACCCAGTACTTC,CASSEEAARETQYF
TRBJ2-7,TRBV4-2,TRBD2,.,TGTGCCAGCAGCCAAGATCGACTAGCGGGGCCGGGAGAGCAGTACTTC,CASSQDRLAGPGEQYF
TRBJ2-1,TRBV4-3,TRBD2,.,TGCGCCAGCAGCCAAAGCCCCTATGTGGCGGGGGGCTACAATGAGCAGTTCTTC,CASSQSPYVAGGYNEQFF
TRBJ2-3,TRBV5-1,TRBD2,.,TGCGCCAGCAGATTGAAACTAGCGGGGGGGCCCGATACGCAGTATTTT,CASRLKLAGGPDTQYF
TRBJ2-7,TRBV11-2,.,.,TGTGCCAGCAGACAGGACAGACCCTACGAGCAGTACTTC,CASRQDRPYEQYF
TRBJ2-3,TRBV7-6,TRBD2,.,TGTGCCAGCAGCCCGGGGGGGGGCACAGATACGCAGTATTTT,CASSPGGGTDTQYF
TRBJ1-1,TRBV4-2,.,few,TGTGCCAGCAGCCAAGCGGGGGAGGGAACGGAAGCTTTCTTT,CASSQAGEGTEAFF
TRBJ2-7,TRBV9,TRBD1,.,TGTGCCAGCAGCGTAGACGGACAGGGAGGTAACGAGCAGTACTTC,CASSVDGQGGNEQYF
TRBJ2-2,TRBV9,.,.,TGTGCCAGCAGCGTAGGAGGACAGTTCACCGGGGAGCTGTTTTTT,CASSVGGQFTGELFF
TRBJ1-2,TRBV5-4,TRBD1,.,TGTGCCAGCAGCTTGGACAGGGGAAAGGGTGGCTACACCTTC,CASSLDRGKGGYTF
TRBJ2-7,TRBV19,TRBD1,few,TGTGCCAGTAGTATACAAGGGGGCGAGCTATTCGAGCAGTACTTC,CASSIQGGELFEQYF
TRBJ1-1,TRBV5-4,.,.,TGTGCCAGCAGCTTTCAGGGTGAGAACACTGAAGCTTTCTTT,CASSFQGENTEAFF
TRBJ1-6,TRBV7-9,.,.,TGTGCCAGCAGCTATAACAGTTATAATTCACCCCTCCACTTT,CASSYNSYNSPLHF
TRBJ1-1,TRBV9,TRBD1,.,TGTGCCAGCAGCCCCAGGACAGGGGGCAGGAACACTGAAGCTTTCTTT,CASSPRTGGRNTEAFF
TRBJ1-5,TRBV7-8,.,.,TGTGCCAGCAGCGTGAAAGGGAACCCGGGGAGCAATCAGCCCCAGCATTTT,CASSVKGNPGSNQPQHF
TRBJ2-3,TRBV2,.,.,TGTGCCAGCAGACCCACGGGAATCTACACAGATACGCAGTATTTT,CASRPTGIYTDTQYF
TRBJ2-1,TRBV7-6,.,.,TGTGCCAGCCGGGCAGGGGAGGGAGGTGAGCAGTTCTTC,CASRAGEGGEQFF
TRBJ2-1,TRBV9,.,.,TGTGCCAGCAGCCTCGGAGCTCCCGGGGAGCAGTTCTTC,CASSLGAPGEQFF
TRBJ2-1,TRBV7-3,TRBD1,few,TGTGCCAGCAGCTTTTCTTGGACAGGGAACAATGAGCAGTTCTTC,CASSFSWTGNNEQFF
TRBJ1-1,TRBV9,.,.,TGTGCCAGCAGCTCCCTCATGGGGGGGGACACTGAAGCTTTCTTT,CASSSLMGGDTEAFF
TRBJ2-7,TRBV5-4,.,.,TGTGCCAGCAGCCCCGGGTACGGCTACGAGCAGTACTTC,CASSPGYGYEQYF
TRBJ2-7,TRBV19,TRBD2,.,TGTGCCAGTAGTGCCGGGACTAGCGGCTACGAGCAGTACTTC,CASSAGTSGYEQYF
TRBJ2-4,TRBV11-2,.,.,TGTGCCAGCAGCTTAGCTTGGACAGATCATCCCATTCAGTACTTC,CASSLAWTDHPIQYF
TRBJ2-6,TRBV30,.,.,TGTGCCTGGACAGGCGCCCTCTCTGGGGCCAACGTCCTGACTTTC,CAWTGALSGANVLTF
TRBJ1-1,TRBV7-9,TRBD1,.,TGTGCCCCAGGGACAGCGTTGAACACTGAAGCTTTCTTT,CAPGTALNTEAFF
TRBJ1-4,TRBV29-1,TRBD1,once,TGCAGCGTTGGACAGGGGAGGGAAAAACTGTTTTTT,CSVGQGREKLFF
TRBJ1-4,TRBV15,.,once,TGTGCCACCAGCAGAGTGGCAGCAACTAATGAAAAACTGTTTTTT,CATSRVAATNEKLFF
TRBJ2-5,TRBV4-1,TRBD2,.,TGCGCCAGCAGCCAAGGCCCTAGCGGGGGGGAAGAGACCCAGTACTTC,CASSQGPSGGEETQYF
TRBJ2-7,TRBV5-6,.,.,TGTGCCAGCAGCTTGGGGGCCGGCTACGAGCAGTACTTC,CASSLGAGYEQYF
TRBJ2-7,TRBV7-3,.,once,TGTGCCAGCAGCTTAACGTTAACTCAGGTCCAGTACTTC,CASSLTLTQVQYF
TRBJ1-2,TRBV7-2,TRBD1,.,TGTGCCAGCAGCCACTCCGGGACAGCTGGAGTAGGAGGCTACACCTTC,CASSHSGTAGVGGYTF
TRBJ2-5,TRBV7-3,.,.,TGTGCCAGCAGCTTAACGATTGGAGGGGCCGGGGAGACCCAGTACTTC,CASSLTIGGAGETQYF
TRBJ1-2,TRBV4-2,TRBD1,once,TGTGCCAGCAGCCAGGGGGACAGGGGTGGCTACACCTTC,CASSQGDRGGYTF
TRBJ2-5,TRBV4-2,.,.,TGTGCCAGCAGCCAAGTCCCCGGAGAGACCCAGTACTTC,CASSQVPGETQYF
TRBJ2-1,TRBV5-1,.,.,TGCGCCAGCACTTCGGAGCCGGGACAATTCTACAATGAGCAGTTCTTC,CASTSEPGQFYNEQFF
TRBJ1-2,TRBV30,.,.,TGTGCCTGGACCAAAACAAGGGGTTCCTCGGGTGGCTACACCTTC,CAWTKTRGSSGGYTF
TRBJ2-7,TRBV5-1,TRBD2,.,TGCGCCAGCAGCCCGTTAGCGGGGAGCTCCTACGAGCAGTACTTC,CASSPLAGSSYEQYF
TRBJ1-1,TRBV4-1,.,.,TGCGCCAGCAGATACCCCGCGGGGGGAGGCACTGAAGCTTTCTTT,CASRYPAGGGTEAFF
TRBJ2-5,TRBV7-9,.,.,TGTGCCAGCAGTCCCGGGCGAGGAGTTGAGGGAGGTGGTCAAGAGACCCAGTACTTC,CASSPGRGVEGGGQETQYF
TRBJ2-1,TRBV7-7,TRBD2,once,TGTGCTAGCAGCTTAAGGGAGTGGGGGAGCGGGGGGGCCTGGGATGAGCAGTTCTTC,CASSLREWGSGGAWDEQFF
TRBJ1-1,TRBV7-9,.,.,TGTGCCAGCAGCTTTTCAGGGATTAACACTGAAGCTTTCTTT,CASSFSGINTEAFF
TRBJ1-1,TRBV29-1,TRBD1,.,TGCAGCGTTGTGGGAGATCGGACAGGGGGCTTATCTACTGAAGCTTTCTTT,CSVVGDRTGGLSTEAFF
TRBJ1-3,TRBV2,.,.,TGTGCCAGCAGGAATCAGGGCTCCTCTGGAAACACCATATATTTT,CASRNQGSSGNTIYF